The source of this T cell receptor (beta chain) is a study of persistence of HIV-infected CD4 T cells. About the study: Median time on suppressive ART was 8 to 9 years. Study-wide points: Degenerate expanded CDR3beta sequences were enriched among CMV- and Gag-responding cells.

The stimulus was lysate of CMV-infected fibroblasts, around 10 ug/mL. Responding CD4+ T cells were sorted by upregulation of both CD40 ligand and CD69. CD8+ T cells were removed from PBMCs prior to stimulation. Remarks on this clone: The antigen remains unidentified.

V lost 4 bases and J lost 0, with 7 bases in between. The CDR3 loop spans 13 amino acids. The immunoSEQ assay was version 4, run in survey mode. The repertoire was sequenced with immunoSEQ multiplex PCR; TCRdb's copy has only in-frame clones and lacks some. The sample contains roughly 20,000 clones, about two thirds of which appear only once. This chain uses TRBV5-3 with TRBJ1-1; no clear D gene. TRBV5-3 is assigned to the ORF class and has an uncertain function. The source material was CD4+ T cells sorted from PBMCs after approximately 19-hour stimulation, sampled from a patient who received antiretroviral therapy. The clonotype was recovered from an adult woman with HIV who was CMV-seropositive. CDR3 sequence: CARSQQMNTEAFF. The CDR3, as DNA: TGTGCCAGAAGCCAACAGATGAACACTGAAGCTTTCTTT.